This TCR beta chain originates from a study of blood T cells in healthy people across ages. With respect to this clonotype: This may arise from a read error, as a much more abundant clone is one base away.

Next came a second PCR, run for about 6 to 12 cycles, which used a sample-barcoded 5' primer along with a J-beta primer mix. MiXCR was run by TCRdb on the 5' RACE reads, yielding one entry per CDR3 protein. The data hold about 780,000 distinct CDR3 sequences, with around 45% observed a single time. The V gene end was trimmed by 0 bases and the J gene end by 7 bases; junction bases not matched to a gene: 12. CDR1 and CDR2 (germline): SGHTA, FQGNSA. The CDR3 length is 17 residues. This receptor was taken from a man older than 75 in good health. The chain couples TRBV7-2 to TRBJ2-1, with 7 positions matching TRBD2. Sequenced sample: blood. The CDR3 protein is CASSLAQTAGAMNEQFF. The CDR3 DNA is TGTGCCAGCAGCTTAGCGCAAACTGCGGGAGCGATGAATGAGCAGTTCTTC.